Listed below are T cell receptor beta chains from one sample, sequenced in a study of T cells in Graves' hyperthyroidism and ophthalmopathy. TCRdb passed the multiplex PCR reads through MiXCR, listing each CDR3 protein once. The sample carries more than 350,000 distinct CDR3 sequences, 15% recorded once. The sample was blood. The receptors shown here come from a woman in her sixties with Graves' ophthalmopathy. CDR3s include the opening cysteine and the closing phenylalanine or tryptophan. D genes are given only for firm matches.

j_gene: TRBJ2-3
v_gene: TRBV3-1
d_gene: TRBD2
len: 16
CDR3aa: CASSQRLAGVEDTQYF

j_gene: TRBJ2-2
v_gene: TRBV5-6
d_gene: TRBD1
len: 16
CDR3aa: CASSSGTGVVARELFF

j_gene: TRBJ1-1
v_gene: TRBV28
d_gene: .
len: 11
CDR3aa: CASSLGQQAFF

j_gene: TRBJ2-1
v_gene: TRBV25-1
d_gene: .
len: 15
CDR3aa: CASSAQAGGDNEQFF

j_gene: TRBJ2-4
v_gene: TRBV12-3/TRBV12-4
d_gene: TRBD2
len: 13
CDR3aa: CASTSGRGNIQYF

j_gene: TRBJ1-6
v_gene: TRBV12-3/TRBV12-4
d_gene: .
len: 13
CDR3aa: CARGGDKEVALHF

j_gene: TRBJ2-5
v_gene: TRBV11-2
d_gene: .
len: 14
CDR3aa: CASTLGVGQETQYF

j_gene: TRBJ2-1
v_gene: TRBV18
d_gene: TRBD2
len: 15
CDR3aa: CASSPVAGAGNEQFF

j_gene: TRBJ2-2
v_gene: TRBV7-2
d_gene: TRBD1
len: 15
CDR3aa: CASSFVGQPLGELFF

j_gene: TRBJ1-5
v_gene: TRBV28
d_gene: .
len: 12
CDR3aa: CASRALNQPQHF

j_gene: TRBJ2-3
v_gene: TRBV9
d_gene: .
len: 12
CDR3aa: CASSVDLDTQYF

j_gene: TRBJ1-1
v_gene: TRBV6-1
d_gene: .
len: 14
CDR3aa: CASSGTVMNTEAFF

j_gene: TRBJ2-3
v_gene: TRBV7-6
d_gene: TRBD2
len: 18
CDR3aa: CASSLGPGTSGRTDTQYF

j_gene: TRBJ2-5
v_gene: TRBV15
d_gene: .
len: 15
CDR3aa: CATSTSGTPQETQYF

j_gene: TRBJ1-1
v_gene: TRBV28
d_gene: .
len: 12
CDR3aa: CASISGQTTAFF

j_gene: TRBJ2-7
v_gene: TRBV6-1
d_gene: TRBD2
len: 16
CDR3aa: CASRSERGDLSYEQYF

j_gene: TRBJ2-1
v_gene: TRBV20-1
d_gene: .
len: 13
CDR3aa: CSASMTRNSEQFF

j_gene: TRBJ2-1
v_gene: TRBV7-6
d_gene: .
len: 14
CDR3aa: CASSAGDYAEAQFF

j_gene: TRBJ2-7
v_gene: TRBV20-1
d_gene: TRBD2
len: 16
CDR3aa: CSASGPGLADSYEQYF

j_gene: TRBJ1-6
v_gene: TRBV6-5
d_gene: .
len: 12
CDR3aa: CASSYEGSPLHF

j_gene: TRBJ1-1
v_gene: TRBV6-1
d_gene: .
len: 17
CDR3aa: CASSYTLGGTVNTEAFF

j_gene: TRBJ2-3
v_gene: TRBV9
d_gene: .
len: 14
CDR3aa: CASSPTRGRDTQYF

j_gene: TRBJ1-2
v_gene: TRBV20-1
d_gene: .
len: 12
CDR3aa: CSAQRRNYGYTF

j_gene: TRBJ2-7
v_gene: TRBV6-2/TRBV6-3
d_gene: TRBD2
len: 17
CDR3aa: CASSYFGGTSDSYEQYF

j_gene: TRBJ2-5
v_gene: TRBV19
d_gene: .
len: 14
CDR3aa: CASARQGSEETQYF

j_gene: TRBJ2-2
v_gene: TRBV6-1
d_gene: TRBD2
len: 15
CDR3aa: CASSDGGSDTGELFF

j_gene: TRBJ2-1
v_gene: TRBV20-1
d_gene: TRBD2
len: 16
CDR3aa: CSARTSGRGGYNEQFF

j_gene: TRBJ1-2
v_gene: TRBV4-1
d_gene: TRBD1
len: 14
CDR3aa: CASSLEDRGYGYTF

j_gene: TRBJ2-7
v_gene: TRBV5-1
d_gene: TRBD1
len: 14
CDR3aa: CASSSGTASGEQYF

j_gene: TRBJ1-1
v_gene: TRBV29-1
d_gene: .
len: 13
CDR3aa: CSVEGLTNTEAFF

j_gene: TRBJ2-7
v_gene: TRBV7-7
d_gene: TRBD1
len: 15
CDR3aa: CASSFGTGDTYEQYF

j_gene: TRBJ2-7
v_gene: TRBV5-6
d_gene: TRBD2
len: 15
CDR3aa: CASSSSSGRIGEQYF

j_gene: TRBJ1-3
v_gene: TRBV25-1
d_gene: .
len: 14
CDR3aa: CASSKGFSGNTIYF

j_gene: TRBJ1-2
v_gene: TRBV7-3
d_gene: TRBD1
len: 16
CDR3aa: CASSLTGGVDNYGYTF

j_gene: TRBJ1-1
v_gene: TRBV20-1
d_gene: .
len: 14
CDR3aa: CSADPAGGNTEAFF

j_gene: TRBJ1-1
v_gene: TRBV10-3
d_gene: .
len: 11
CDR3aa: CAISGTFEAFF

j_gene: TRBJ2-1
v_gene: TRBV5-1
d_gene: .
len: 13
CDR3aa: CASSLPLGDEQFF

j_gene: TRBJ1-1
v_gene: TRBV27
d_gene: TRBD1
len: 16
CDR3aa: CASSFGLVGGGTEAFF

j_gene: TRBJ2-5
v_gene: TRBV7-8
d_gene: .
len: 12
CDR3aa: CASSLGVETQYF

j_gene: TRBJ1-5
v_gene: TRBV30
d_gene: TRBD1
len: 13
CDR3aa: CAWSTGGNQPQHF

j_gene: TRBJ2-7
v_gene: TRBV7-2
d_gene: .
len: 14
CDR3aa: CASSWVPESYEQYF

j_gene: TRBJ1-1
v_gene: TRBV27
d_gene: .
len: 14
CDR3aa: CASSFGGSNTEAFF

j_gene: TRBJ2-2
v_gene: TRBV5-1
d_gene: .
len: 15
CDR3aa: CASSFWESNTGELFF

j_gene: TRBJ2-5
v_gene: TRBV7-9
d_gene: .
len: 14
CDR3aa: CASSRTDSPETQYF

j_gene: TRBJ2-6
v_gene: TRBV28
d_gene: .
len: 16
CDR3aa: CASSFSGLAGANVLTF

j_gene: TRBJ2-7
v_gene: TRBV30
d_gene: .
len: 15
CDR3aa: CAWSVWLGSSYEQYF

j_gene: TRBJ2-7
v_gene: TRBV6-1
d_gene: .
len: 13
CDR3aa: CASRSGGRYEQYF

j_gene: TRBJ1-1
v_gene: TRBV28
d_gene: .
len: 14
CDR3aa: CASRDARGNTEAFF

j_gene: TRBJ2-5
v_gene: TRBV4-1
d_gene: .
len: 15
CDR3aa: CASSQGLVTQETQYF

j_gene: TRBJ2-7
v_gene: TRBV6-6
d_gene: .
len: 16
CDR3aa: CASSYGGVGSVYEQYF

j_gene: TRBJ1-2
v_gene: TRBV6-1
d_gene: .
len: 15
CDR3aa: CASSATGRGPRGYTF

j_gene: TRBJ2-1
v_gene: TRBV19
d_gene: TRBD1
len: 17
CDR3aa: CASSIQPTGFPYNEQFF

j_gene: TRBJ2-2
v_gene: TRBV29-1
d_gene: .
len: 14
CDR3aa: CSVPGDMNTGELFF

j_gene: TRBJ2-1
v_gene: TRBV20-1
d_gene: .
len: 12
CDR3aa: CSAWYRVNEQFF

j_gene: TRBJ2-1
v_gene: TRBV11-3
d_gene: TRBD2
len: 16
CDR3aa: CASSLGLAGEPNEQFF